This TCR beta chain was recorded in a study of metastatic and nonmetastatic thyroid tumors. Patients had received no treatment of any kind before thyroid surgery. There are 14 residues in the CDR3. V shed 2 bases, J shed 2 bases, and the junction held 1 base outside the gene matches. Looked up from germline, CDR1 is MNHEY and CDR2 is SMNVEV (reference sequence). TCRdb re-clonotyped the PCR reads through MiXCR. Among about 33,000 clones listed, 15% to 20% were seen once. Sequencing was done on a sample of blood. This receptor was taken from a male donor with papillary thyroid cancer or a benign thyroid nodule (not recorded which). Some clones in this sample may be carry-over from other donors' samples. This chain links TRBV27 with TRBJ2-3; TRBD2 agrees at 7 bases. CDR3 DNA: TGTGCCAGCAGTTTAGCGGGAGCCACAGATACGCAGTATTTT. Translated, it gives CASSLAGATDTQYF.